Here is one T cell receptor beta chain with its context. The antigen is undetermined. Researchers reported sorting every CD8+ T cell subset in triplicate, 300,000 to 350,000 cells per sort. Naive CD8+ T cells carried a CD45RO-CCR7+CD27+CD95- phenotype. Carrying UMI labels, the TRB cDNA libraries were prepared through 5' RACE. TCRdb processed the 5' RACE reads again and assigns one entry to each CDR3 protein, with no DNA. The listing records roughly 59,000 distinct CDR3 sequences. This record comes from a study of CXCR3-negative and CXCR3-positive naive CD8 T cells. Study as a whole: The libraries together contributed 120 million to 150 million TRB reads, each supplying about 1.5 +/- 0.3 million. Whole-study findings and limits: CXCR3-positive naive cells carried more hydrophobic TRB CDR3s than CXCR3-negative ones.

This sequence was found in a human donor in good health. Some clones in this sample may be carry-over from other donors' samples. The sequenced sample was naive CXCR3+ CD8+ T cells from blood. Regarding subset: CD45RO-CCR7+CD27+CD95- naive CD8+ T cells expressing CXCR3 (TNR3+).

This CDR3 is CASSHYRDRSSYEQYF. The V and J genes are TRBV7-9 and TRBJ2-7; TCRdb's D call, TRBD1, is unchecked because there is no DNA. Per germline, CDR1 SEHNR and CDR2 FQNEAQ (reference sequence). The CDR3 contains 16 residues.